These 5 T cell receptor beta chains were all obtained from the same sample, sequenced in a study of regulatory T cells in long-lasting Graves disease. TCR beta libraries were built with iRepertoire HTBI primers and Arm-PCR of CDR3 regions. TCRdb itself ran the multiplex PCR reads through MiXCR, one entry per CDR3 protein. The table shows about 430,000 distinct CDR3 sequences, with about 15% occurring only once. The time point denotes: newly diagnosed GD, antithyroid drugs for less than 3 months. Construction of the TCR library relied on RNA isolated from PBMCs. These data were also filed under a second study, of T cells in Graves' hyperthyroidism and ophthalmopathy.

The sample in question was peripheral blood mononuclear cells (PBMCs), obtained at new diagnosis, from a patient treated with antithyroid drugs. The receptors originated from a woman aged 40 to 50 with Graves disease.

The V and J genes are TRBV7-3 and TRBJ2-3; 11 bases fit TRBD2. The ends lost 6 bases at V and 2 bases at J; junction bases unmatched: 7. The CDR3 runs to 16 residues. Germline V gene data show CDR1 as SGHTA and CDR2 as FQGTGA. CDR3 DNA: TGTGCCAGCAGTTACACTAGCGGGAGATACACAGATACGCAGTATTTT. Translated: CASSYTSGRYTDTQYF.

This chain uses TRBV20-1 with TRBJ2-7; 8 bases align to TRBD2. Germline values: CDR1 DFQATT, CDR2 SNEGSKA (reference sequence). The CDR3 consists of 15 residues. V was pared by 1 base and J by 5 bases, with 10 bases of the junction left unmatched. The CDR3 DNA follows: TGCAGTGCTAGAGTGAGCGGGAGATTTAGCGACGAGCAGTACTTC. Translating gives CSARVSGRFSDEQYF.

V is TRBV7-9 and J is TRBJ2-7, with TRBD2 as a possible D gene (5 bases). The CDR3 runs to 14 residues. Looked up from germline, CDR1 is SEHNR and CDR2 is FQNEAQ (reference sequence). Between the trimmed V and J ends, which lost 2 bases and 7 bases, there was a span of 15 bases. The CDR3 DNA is TGTGCCAGCAGCTTATCCGAGGGATCTAGAGAGCAGTACTTC. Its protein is CASSLSEGSREQYF.

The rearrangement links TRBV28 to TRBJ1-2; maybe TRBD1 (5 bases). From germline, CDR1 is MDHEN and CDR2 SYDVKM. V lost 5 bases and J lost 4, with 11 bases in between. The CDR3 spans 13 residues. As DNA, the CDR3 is TGTGCCAGCAGTGGGGGGGGATCCTATGGCTACACCTTC. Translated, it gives CASSGGGSYGYTF.

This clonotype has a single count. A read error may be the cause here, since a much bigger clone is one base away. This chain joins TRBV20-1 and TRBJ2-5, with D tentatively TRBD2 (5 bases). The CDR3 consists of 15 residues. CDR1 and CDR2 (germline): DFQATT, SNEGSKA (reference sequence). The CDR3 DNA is TGCAGTGCAACCCCGGAGGTCCATCTCCAAGAGACCCGGTACTTC. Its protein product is CSATPEVHLQETRYF.